The 26 T cell receptor beta chains given below trace back to one sample, sequenced in a study of cytomegalovirus exposure and HLA in healthy donors. PCR employed 60 Vbeta and 13 Jbeta primers. The data were produced by immunoSEQ multiplex PCR, yet TCRdb's version contains in-frame clones alone and is incomplete. The profile shows 110,000 or so clones, approximately 69% of them singletons. Specimen: PBMCs. These receptors all come from a woman aged 40 to 50 in good health and CMV-seropositive.

J is TRBJ2-4 and V is TRBV27; no definite D call. The CDR3 is made up of 12 amino acids. Germline V CDR1 and CDR2: MNHEY, SMNVEV (reference sequence). DNA of the CDR3: TGTGCATCTGAGGCCCCAAAAAACATTCAGTACTTC. Translated: CASEAPKNIQYF.

Comment on this clone: Other DNA sequences in this sample translate to the same CDR3. This chain links TRBV5-1 with TRBJ1-6; D is possibly TRBD1 (6 bases). Germline loops: CDR1 SGHRS, CDR2 YFSETQ. The CDR3 has 14 residues. Trimming shortened V by 0 bases and J by 10 bases, and 11 bases separated the two germline ends. The CDR3 protein is CASSLAGRGSPLHF. In DNA, the CDR3 is TGCGCCAGCAGCTTGGCAGGGAGGGGGTCACCCCTCCACTTT.

The chain has TRBV7-2 and TRBJ2-2; TRBD1 matches 9 bases. Germline V gives CDR1 SGHTA, CDR2 FQGNSA. V shed 5 bases, J shed 6 bases, and the junction held 7 bases outside the gene matches. The CDR3 has 15 amino acids. The CDR3 protein is CASSTGQGKAGELFF. The CDR3 DNA sequence: TGTGCCAGCAGCACGGGACAGGGTAAAGCCGGGGAGCTGTTTTTT.

The chain uses TRBV6-5 and TRBJ2-5; 8 bases fit TRBD1. The CDR3 has 14 amino acids. The J segment lost 5 bases and the V segment lost 7 bases, leaving 9 bases of the junction unmatched. Germline CDR1 and CDR2: MNHEY and SVGAGI. DNA for the CDR3: TGTGCCAGCAATCGCAGGGGGCTAGGGGAGACCCAGTACTTC. Translating it yields CASNRRGLGETQYF.

In DNA, the CDR3 is TGTGCCAGTAGTGGAGCCTTTCGGGTCTTCTCAGGGACTGAAGCTTTCTTT. Translation gives CASSGAFRVFSGTEAFF. The chain joins TRBV19 to TRBJ1-1, with D tentatively TRBD1 (5 bases). The length of the CDR3 is 17 residues. Between the trimmed V and J ends, which lost 5 bases and 5 bases, there was a span of 24 bases. CDR1 and CDR2 (germline): LNHDA, SQIVND (reference sequence).

This clone has a handful of counts. This sample includes further DNA sequences coding for the same CDR3. DNA of the CDR3: TGTGCCAGCAGTTACGACAGCTCCTACAATGAGCAGTTCTTC. Protein: CASSYDSSYNEQFF. The chain combines TRBV6-5 with TRBJ2-1; D may be TRBD1 (5 bases). V lost 2 bases and J lost 0, with 5 bases in between. The CDR3 spans 14 residues. Germline V lookup: CDR1 MNHEY, CDR2 SVGAGI.

J is TRBJ2-2 and V is TRBV30, with 13 positions matching TRBD2. J lost 7 bases, V lost 2 bases, and 10 bases had no gene match. The germline gives CDR1 GTSNPN, CDR2 SVGIG (reference sequence). The CDR3 length is 17 residues. The CDR3 region is CAWSSRTSGSSGGELFF. CDR3 nucleotides: TGTGCCTGGAGTTCCCGGACTAGCGGGAGTTCAGGCGGGGAGCTGTTTTTT.

The gene calls are TRBV13 and TRBJ2-5; D perhaps matches TRBD1 (5 bases). From germline, CDR1 is PRHDT and CDR2 FYEKMQ (reference sequence). The CDR3 consists of 17 residues. The germline V and J ends were trimmed by 1 base and 2 bases, with 17 bases remaining between them. CDR3 sequence: CASSLADSYWGQETQYF. The CDR3 nucleotides are TGTGCCAGCAGCTTAGCCGACAGTTACTGGGGTCAAGAGACCCAGTACTTC.

The rearrangement uses TRBV11-2 and TRBJ1-2; perhaps TRBD1 as D (5 bases). With 1 base removed from V and 8 bases from J, the gap between germline ends came to 11 bases. Germline V gene sequence: CDR1 SGHAT, CDR2 FQNNGV. This CDR3 region has 13 residues. The CDR3 DNA reads as TGTGCCAGCAGCTTAGGGGGGGTTGTAGGCTACACCTTC. Its translation is CASSLGGVVGYTF.

V gene TRBV6-6 combines with J gene TRBJ2-4; D is possibly TRBD2 (6 bases). The V and J ends lost 6 bases and 4 bases respectively, with 16 bases between them. Germline V gene sequence: CDR1 MNHNY, CDR2 SVGAGI (reference sequence). This CDR3 has 15 amino acids. CDR3 DNA: TGTGCCAGCAGCAAAAAGGAGGGATTAAAAAACATTCAGTACTTC. Amino acids: CASSKKEGLKNIQYF.

This clone was recorded once. The V call is TRBV11-3, the J call TRBJ2-1; 16 bases are a match to TRBD2. V trimming: 5 bases; J trimming: 2 bases; junction bases outside the gene matches: 3. Germline V lookup: CDR1 SGHNT, CDR2 YENEEA. This CDR3 region has 17 residues. DNA of the CDR3: TGTGCCAGCAGCCCAGGGACTAGCGGGGGGGCCTACAATGAGCAGTTCTTC. Translating it yields CASSPGTSGGAYNEQFF.

The chain has TRBV7-8 and TRBJ2-1; TRBD2 matches 9 bases. The CDR3 totals 17 residues. Germline CDR1 SGHVS, CDR2 FQNEAQ. J lost 3 bases, V lost 1 base, and 7 bases had no gene match. CDR3 in DNA: TGTGCCAGCAGCTTAGTGGCTAGCGGGGCGATCTACAATGAGCAGTTCTTC. Translation: CASSLVASGAIYNEQFF.

This clone was counted a single time. The J gene is TRBJ2-5, the V gene TRBV7-9, with TRBD1 identical over 9 bases. This CDR3 has 12 residues. With V trimmed by 6 bases and J by 11 bases, 7 bases remained unmatched. CDR1 is SEHNR and CDR2 is FQNEAQ in the germline V gene (reference sequence). The CDR3 region has the DNA TGTGCCAGCAGTCCACAGGGGGCCCAGCAGTACTTC. As protein: CASSPQGAQQYF.

The gene calls are TRBV6-1 and TRBJ1-2; TRBD1 matches 7 bases. J lost 0 bases, V lost 7 bases, and 5 bases had no gene match. Germline-derived CDR1 and CDR2 are MNHNS and SASEGT. The CDR3 totals 14 residues. The CDR3 DNA is TGTGCCAGCACGCGGGACAGAGCTAACTATGGCTACACCTTC. Amino acid sequence: CASTRDRANYGYTF.

The chain uses TRBV30 and TRBJ1-4; TRBD1 aligns across 11 bases. Trimming cost V 3 bases and J 8 bases; bases outside gene matches: 8. This CDR3 spans 15 amino acids. Germline assignment: CDR1 GTSNPN and CDR2 SVGIG (reference sequence). The chain's CDR3 is CAWSKGDRGYEKLFF. CDR3 DNA sequence: TGTGCCTGGAGCAAAGGGGACAGGGGGTACGAAAAACTGTTTTTT.

V is TRBV5-8 and J is TRBJ2-6; D is possibly TRBD1 (5 bases). The CDR3 spans 18 residues. Trimming cost V 0 bases and J 2 bases, with 15 bases left between them. The germline gives CDR1 SGHTS, CDR2 YDEGEE. CDR3 loop: CASSLGQGRPTGANVLTF. DNA of the CDR3: TGTGCCAGCAGCTTGGGGCAGGGAAGGCCAACTGGGGCCAACGTCCTGACTTTC. The full variable domain, completed using reference TRBV5-8 and TRBJ2-6, is EAGVTQSPTHLIKTRGQQATLRCSPISGHTSVYWYQQALGLGLQFLLWYDEGEERNRGNFPPRFSGRQFPNYSSELNVNALELEDSALYLCASSLGQGRPTGANVLTFGAGSRLTVL.

The V gene is TRBV7-8, the J gene TRBJ2-3; D is perhaps TRBD1 (6 bases). Germline-derived CDR1 and CDR2 are SGHVS and FQNEAQ. V was shortened by 5 bases and J by 2 bases, with 20 bases between the two germline ends. This CDR3 is built from 17 residues. CDR3 in DNA: TGTGCCAGCAGCCATCGGGACCCAGGGGTCCCCACAGATACGCAGTATTTT. Amino acids: CASSHRDPGVPTDTQYF.

As concerns this clone: Within the sample, other DNA sequences also encode this same CDR3. CDR3 DNA sequence: TGTGCCAGCAGTTCCGGGACAGGGGCCACCGGGGAGCTGTTTTTT. Its translation is CASSSGTGATGELFF. The chain couples TRBV5-4 to TRBJ2-2; 10 nucleotides agree with TRBD1. The CDR3 sequence is 15 residues long. After removal of 5 bases from V and 4 bases from J, the junction contained 5 bases not matched to a gene. Germline CDR1 reads SGHNT; CDR2 reads YYREEE (reference sequence).

This rearrangement joins TRBV19 to TRBJ2-7; no clear D gene. Germline lookup yields CDR1 LNHDA and CDR2 SQIVND (reference sequence). Trimming shortened V by 0 bases and J by 3 bases, and 3 bases separated the two germline ends. CDR3 length: 12 amino acids. The CDR3 loop reads CASSIDGYEQYF. The CDR3 region has the DNA TGTGCCAGTAGTATAGACGGCTACGAGCAGTACTTC. Supplemented by reference TRBV19 and TRBJ2-7, the full variable domain reads DGGITQSPKYLFRKEGQNVTLSCEQNLNHDAMYWYRQDPGQGLRLIYYSQIVNDFQKGDIAEGYSVSREKKESFPLTVTSAQKNPTAFYLCASSIDGYEQYFGPGTRLTVT.

This clone was picked up a small number of times. The chain couples TRBV18 to TRBJ1-2, with D unresolved. The CDR3 runs 15 residues. V dropped 3 bases and J dropped 7 bases, with 18 bases sitting between them. The germline V gene has CDR1 KGHSH and CDR2 LQKENI. The DNA of the CDR3 is TGTGCCAGCTCACCTGTCGGGAACGCGGGAAGTGGCTACACCTTC. This sequence encodes CASSPVGNAGSGYTF.

V usage is TRBV5-6 and J usage is TRBJ2-3, with unresolved D. Trimming removed 5 bases at V and 2 bases at J, with 9 bases between. Per germline, CDR1 SGHDT and CDR2 YYEEEE. The CDR3 is 13 amino acids. CDR3 in DNA: TGTGCCAGCAGACCTCCTAACACAGATACGCAGTATTTT. As protein: CASRPPNTDTQYF. Looking up the rest from reference TRBV5-6 and TRBJ2-3 gives the full variable domain: DAGVTQSPTHLIKTRGQQVTLRCSPKSGHDTVSWYQQALGQGPQFIFQYYEEEERQRGNFPDRFSGHQFPNYSSELNVNALLLGDSALYLCASRPPNTDTQYFGPGTRLTVL.

This chain joins TRBV4-2 and TRBJ2-7; 8 nucleotides align to TRBD1. CDR1 and CDR2 from the germline V gene are LGHNA and YNFKEQ. The ends lost 2 bases at V and 3 bases at J; junction bases unmatched: 9. The CDR3 is made up of 16 amino acids. DNA for the CDR3: TGTGCCAGCAGCCAAATGGGACCCGACAGGGGCTACGAGCAGTACTTC. Its protein is CASSQMGPDRGYEQYF.

The chain couples TRBV29-1 to TRBJ2-3; 15 nucleotides line up with TRBD2. The CDR3 has 15 amino acids. Germline V gene sequence: CDR1 SQVTM, CDR2 ANQGSEA. V shed 4 bases, J shed 4 bases, and the junction held 3 bases outside the gene matches. CDR3 sequence reads: CSVAGLAGGSDTQYF. DNA of the CDR3: TGCAGCGTTGCAGGACTAGCGGGAGGGTCAGATACGCAGTATTTT.

This clone was observed a single time. The chain uses TRBV7-2 and TRBJ2-2; weak D call: TRBD1 (6 bases). Looked up from germline, CDR1 is SGHTA and CDR2 is FQGNSA. V gave up 10 bases and J gave up 2 bases, with 20 bases separating them. CDR3 length: 16 residues. CDR3 DNA sequence: TGTGCCACCCCGACAGGCCCCATCCAAAACACCGGGGAGCTGTTTTTT. This sequence encodes CATPTGPIQNTGELFF. Filled out from reference TRBV7-2 and TRBJ2-2, the complete variable domain reads GAGVSQSPSNKVTEKGKDVELRCDPISGHTALYWYRQSLGQGLEFLIYFQGNSAPDKSGLPSDRFSAERTGGSVSTLTIQRTQQEDSAVYLCATPTGPIQNTGELFFGEGSRLTVL.

The chain has TRBV5-1 and TRBJ1-1; tentative D call: TRBD1 (5 bases). With 0 bases removed from V and 6 bases from J, the gap between germline ends came to 15 bases. The CDR3 is 15 residues long. Germline CDR1 SGHRS, CDR2 YFSETQ. CDR3 nucleotide sequence: TGCGCCAGCAGCTTGGGGGGACTTCAGGGCTCTGAAGCTTTCTTT. Protein: CASSLGGLQGSEAFF.

V gene TRBV11-2 combines with J gene TRBJ2-5, with 12 positions matching TRBD2. The CDR3 is 15 residues long. The J segment lost 4 bases and the V segment lost 0 bases, leaving 0 bases of the junction unmatched. Germline values: CDR1 SGHAT, CDR2 FQNNGV. This CDR3 reads CASSLELAGGETQYF. CDR3 coding DNA: TGTGCCAGCAGCTTAGAACTAGCGGGAGGAGAGACCCAGTACTTC.